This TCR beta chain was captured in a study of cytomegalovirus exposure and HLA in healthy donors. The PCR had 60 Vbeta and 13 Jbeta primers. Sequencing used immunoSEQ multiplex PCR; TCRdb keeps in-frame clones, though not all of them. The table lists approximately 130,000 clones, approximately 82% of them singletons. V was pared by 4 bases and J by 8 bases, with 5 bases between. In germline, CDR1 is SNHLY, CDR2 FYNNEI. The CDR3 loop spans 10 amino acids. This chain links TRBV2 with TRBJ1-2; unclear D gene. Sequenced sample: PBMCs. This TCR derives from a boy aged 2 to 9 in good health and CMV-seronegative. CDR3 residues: CASSVEGYTF. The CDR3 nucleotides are TGTGCCAGCAGTGTAGAAGGCTACACCTTC.